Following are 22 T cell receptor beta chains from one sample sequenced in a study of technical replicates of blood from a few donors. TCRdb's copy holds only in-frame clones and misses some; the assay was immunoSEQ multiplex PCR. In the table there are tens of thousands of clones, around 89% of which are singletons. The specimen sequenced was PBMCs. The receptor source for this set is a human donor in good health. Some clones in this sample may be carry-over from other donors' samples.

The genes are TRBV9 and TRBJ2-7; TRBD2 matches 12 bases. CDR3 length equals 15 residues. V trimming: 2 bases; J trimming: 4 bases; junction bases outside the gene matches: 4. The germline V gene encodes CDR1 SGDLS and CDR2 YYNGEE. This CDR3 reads CASSVATSGRYEQYF. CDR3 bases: TGTGCCAGCAGCGTGGCGACTAGCGGGAGATACGAGCAGTACTTC.

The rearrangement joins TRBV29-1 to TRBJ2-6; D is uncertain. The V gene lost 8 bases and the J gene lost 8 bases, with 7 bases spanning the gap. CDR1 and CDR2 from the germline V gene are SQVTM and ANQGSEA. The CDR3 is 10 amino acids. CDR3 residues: CSHDSNVLTF. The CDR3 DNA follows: TGCAGCCACGACTCCAACGTCCTGACTTTC.

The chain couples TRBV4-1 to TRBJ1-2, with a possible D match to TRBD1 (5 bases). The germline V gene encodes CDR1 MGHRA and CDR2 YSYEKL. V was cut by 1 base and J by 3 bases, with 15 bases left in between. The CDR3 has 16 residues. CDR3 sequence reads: CASSQVIVGRDYGYTF. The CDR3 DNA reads TGCGCCAGCAGCCAAGTAATAGTAGGCAGGGACTATGGCTACACCTTC.

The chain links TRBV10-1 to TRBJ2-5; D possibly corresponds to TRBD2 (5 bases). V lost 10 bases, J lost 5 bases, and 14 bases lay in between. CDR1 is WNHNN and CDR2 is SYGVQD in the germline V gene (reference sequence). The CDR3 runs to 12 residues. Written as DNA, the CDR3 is TGCGCCACCCAGGACTTGGGGGAGACCCAGTACTTC. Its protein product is CATQDLGETQYF.

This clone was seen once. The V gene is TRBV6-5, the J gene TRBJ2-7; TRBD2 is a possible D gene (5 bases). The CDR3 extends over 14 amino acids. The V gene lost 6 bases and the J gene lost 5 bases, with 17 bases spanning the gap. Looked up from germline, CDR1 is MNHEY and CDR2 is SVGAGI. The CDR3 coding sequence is TGTGCCAGCAGGAGGGCCCCAAGTTCGGACGAGCAGTACTTC. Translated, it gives CASRRAPSSDEQYF.

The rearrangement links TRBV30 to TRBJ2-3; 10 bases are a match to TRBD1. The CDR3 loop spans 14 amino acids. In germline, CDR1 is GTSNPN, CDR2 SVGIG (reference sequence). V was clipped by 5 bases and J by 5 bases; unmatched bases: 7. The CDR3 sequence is CAWDRGRVEDTQYF. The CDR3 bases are TGTGCCTGGGACAGGGGGCGCGTTGAAGATACGCAGTATTTT.

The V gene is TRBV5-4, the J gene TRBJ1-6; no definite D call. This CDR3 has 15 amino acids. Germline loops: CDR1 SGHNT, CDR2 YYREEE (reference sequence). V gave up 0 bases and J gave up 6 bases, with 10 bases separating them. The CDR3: CASSLDPGINSPLHF. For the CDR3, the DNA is TGTGCCAGCAGCTTGGACCCGGGAATTAATTCACCCCTCCACTTT.

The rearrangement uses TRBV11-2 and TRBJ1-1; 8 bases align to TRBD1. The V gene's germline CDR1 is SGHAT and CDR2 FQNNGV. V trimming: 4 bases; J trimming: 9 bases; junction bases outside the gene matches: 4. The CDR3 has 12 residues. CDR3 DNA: TGTGCCAGCAGCTCGGACAGGGTGAAAGCTTTCTTT. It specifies CASSSDRVKAFF.

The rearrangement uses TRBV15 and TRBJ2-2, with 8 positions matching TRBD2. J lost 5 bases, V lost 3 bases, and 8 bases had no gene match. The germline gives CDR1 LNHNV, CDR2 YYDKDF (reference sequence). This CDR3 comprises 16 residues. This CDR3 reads CATSRAGGARTGELFF. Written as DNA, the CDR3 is TGTGCCACCAGCAGGGCCGGGGGGGCCCGAACCGGGGAGCTGTTTTTT.

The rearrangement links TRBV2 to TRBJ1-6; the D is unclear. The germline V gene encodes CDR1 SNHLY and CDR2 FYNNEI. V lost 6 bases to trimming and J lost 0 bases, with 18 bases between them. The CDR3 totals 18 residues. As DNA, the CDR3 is TGTGCCAGCAGCCCTGAGGGTGGCGGGAGCTCCTATAATTCACCCCTCCACTTT. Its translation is CASSPEGGGSSYNSPLHF.

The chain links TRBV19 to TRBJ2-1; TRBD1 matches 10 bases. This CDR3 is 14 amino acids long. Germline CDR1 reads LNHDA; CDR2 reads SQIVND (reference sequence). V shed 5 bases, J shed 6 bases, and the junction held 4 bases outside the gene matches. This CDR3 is CASSPGQGFNEQFF. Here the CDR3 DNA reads TGTGCCAGTAGTCCGGGACAGGGGTTCAATGAGCAGTTCTTC. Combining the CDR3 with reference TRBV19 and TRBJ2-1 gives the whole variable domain DGGITQSPKYLFRKEGQNVTLSCEQNLNHDAMYWYRQDPGQGLRLIYYSQIVNDFQKGDIAEGYSVSREKKESFPLTVTSAQKNPTAFYLCASSPGQGFNEQFFGPGTRLTVL.

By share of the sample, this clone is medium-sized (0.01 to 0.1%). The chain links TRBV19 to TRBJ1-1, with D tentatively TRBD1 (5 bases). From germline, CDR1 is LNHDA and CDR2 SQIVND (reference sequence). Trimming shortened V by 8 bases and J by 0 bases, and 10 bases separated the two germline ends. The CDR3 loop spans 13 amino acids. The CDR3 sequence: CASRGTVNTEAFF. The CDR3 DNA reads TGTGCCAGTCGGGGGACCGTGAACACTGAAGCTTTCTTT.

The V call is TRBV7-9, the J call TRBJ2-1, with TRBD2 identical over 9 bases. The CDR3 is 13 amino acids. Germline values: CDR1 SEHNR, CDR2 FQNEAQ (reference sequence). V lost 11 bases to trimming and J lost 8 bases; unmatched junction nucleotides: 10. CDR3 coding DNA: TGTGCCGTATCTGGCGGGGGGGCCCATGAGCAGTTCTTC. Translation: CAVSGGGAHEQFF.

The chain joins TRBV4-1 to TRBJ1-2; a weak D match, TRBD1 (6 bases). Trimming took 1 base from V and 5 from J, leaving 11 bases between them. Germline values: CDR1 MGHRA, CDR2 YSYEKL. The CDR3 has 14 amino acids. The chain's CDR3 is CASSQGRGGYGYTF. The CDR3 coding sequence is TGCGCCAGCAGCCAAGGGCGAGGGGGATATGGCTACACCTTC.

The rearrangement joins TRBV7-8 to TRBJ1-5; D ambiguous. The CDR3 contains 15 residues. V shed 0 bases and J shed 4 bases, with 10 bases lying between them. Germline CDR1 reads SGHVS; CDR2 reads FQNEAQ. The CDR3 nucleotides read TGTGCCAGCAGCTTAGCGCGGCAGTTAAATCAGCCCCAGCATTTT. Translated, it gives CASSLARQLNQPQHF.

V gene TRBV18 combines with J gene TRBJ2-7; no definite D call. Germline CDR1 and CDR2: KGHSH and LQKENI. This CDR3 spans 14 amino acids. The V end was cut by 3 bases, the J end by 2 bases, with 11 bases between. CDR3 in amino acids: CASSPRQATYEQYF. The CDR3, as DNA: TGTGCCAGCTCACCCCGGCAGGCGACCTACGAGCAGTACTTC.

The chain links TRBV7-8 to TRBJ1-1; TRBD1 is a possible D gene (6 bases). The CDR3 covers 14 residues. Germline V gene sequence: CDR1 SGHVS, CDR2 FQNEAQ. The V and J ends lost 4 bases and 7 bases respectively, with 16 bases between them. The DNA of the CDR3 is TGTGCCAGCAGCTCCTCGACAGGAAGATTTGAAGCTTTCTTT. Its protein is CASSSSTGRFEAFF.

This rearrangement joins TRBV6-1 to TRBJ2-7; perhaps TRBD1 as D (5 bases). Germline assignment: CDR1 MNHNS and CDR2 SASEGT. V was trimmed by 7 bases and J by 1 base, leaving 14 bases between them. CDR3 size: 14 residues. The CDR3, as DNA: TGTGCCAGCATATCACTTAGGGGATCCTACGAGCAGTACTTC. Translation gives CASISLRGSYEQYF.

The CDR3 DNA follows: TGTGCCAGCAGCGTAGACTCCGGGACTAGCTTTAGCGAGCAGTACTTC. Its protein is CASSVDSGTSFSEQYF. This chain uses TRBV7-8 with TRBJ2-7; 9 nucleotides align to TRBD2. The CDR3 is 16 residues long. Trimming at V came to 5 bases and at J to 6 bases, leaving 14 bases not matched to a gene. From germline, CDR1 is SGHVS and CDR2 FQNEAQ.

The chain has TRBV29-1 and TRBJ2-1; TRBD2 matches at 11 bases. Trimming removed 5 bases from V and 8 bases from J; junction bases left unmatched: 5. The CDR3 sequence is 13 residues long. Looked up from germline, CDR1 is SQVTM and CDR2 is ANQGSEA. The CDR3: CSVRLAGGDEQFF. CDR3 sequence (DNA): TGCAGCGTTCGCCTAGCGGGAGGCGATGAGCAGTTCTTC.

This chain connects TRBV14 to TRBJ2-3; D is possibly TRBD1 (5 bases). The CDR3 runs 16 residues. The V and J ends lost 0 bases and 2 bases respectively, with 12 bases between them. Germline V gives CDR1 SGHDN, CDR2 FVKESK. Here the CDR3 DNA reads TGTGCCAGCAGCCAAGACGTGGCAGGACACACAGATACGCAGTATTTT. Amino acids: CASSQDVAGHTDTQYF.

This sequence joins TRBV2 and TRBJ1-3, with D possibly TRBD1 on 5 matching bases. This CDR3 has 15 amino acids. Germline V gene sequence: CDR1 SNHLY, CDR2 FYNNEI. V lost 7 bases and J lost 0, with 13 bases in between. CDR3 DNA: TGTGCCAGCATTCCAAGGGGCGGCTCTGGAAACACCATATATTTT. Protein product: CASIPRGGSGNTIYF.